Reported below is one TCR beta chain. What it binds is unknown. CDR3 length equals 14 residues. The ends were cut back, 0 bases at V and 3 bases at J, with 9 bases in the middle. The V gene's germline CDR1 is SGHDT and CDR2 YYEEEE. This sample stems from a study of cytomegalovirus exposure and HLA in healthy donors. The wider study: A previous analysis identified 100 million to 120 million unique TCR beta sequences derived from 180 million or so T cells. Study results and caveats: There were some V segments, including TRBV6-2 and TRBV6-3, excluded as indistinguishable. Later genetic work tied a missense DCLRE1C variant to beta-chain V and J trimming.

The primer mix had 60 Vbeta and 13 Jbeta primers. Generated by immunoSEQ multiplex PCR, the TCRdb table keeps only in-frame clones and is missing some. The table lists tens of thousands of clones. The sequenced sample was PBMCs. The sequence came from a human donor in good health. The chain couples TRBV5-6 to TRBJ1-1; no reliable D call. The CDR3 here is CASSLVLADTEAFF. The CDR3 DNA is TGTGCCAGCAGCTTGGTCCTGGCAGACACTGAAGCTTTCTTT.